This T cell receptor (beta chain) was observed in a study of shared clonotypes between healthy human individuals. Study details: CD8 memory received one plate per donor, CD8 naive two, CD4 memory three and CD4 naive three. Whole-study results and caveats: Sharing across four donors was highest in naive CD4 (roughly 5%) and lowest in memory CD8 (0.4%).

The repertoire was sequenced with immunoSEQ multiplex PCR; TCRdb's copy has only in-frame clones and lacks some. The sample includes a few million clones, about 92% of them seen just once. The germline gives CDR1 MNHEY, CDR2 SVGAGI. Trimming took off 7 bases at V and 2 bases at J, with 6 bases between the two ends. CDR3 length: 13 residues. This clone was observed once. Its antigen is unknown. The TCR comes from a man younger than 35 in good health. Some clones in this sample may be carry-over from other donors' samples. Sequenced: naive CD4+ T cells from PBMCs. This sample's subset: CD45RA+ positively selected. The J gene is TRBJ2-6, the V gene TRBV6-5, with D hard to call. CDR3 bases: TGTGCCAGCAAAAGACCTGGGGCCAACGTCCTGACTTTC. Its translation: CASKRPGANVLTF.